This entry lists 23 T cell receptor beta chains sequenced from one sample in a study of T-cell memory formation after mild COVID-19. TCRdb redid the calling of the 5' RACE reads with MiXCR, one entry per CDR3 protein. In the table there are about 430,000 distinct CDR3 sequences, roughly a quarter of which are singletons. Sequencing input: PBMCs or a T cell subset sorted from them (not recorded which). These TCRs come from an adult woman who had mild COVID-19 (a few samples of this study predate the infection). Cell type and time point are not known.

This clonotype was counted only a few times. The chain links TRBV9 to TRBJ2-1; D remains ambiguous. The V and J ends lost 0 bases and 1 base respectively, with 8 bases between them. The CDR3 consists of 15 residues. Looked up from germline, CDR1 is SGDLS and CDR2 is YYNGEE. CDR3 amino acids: CASSVGDGSYNEQFF. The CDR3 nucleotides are TGTGCCAGCAGCGTAGGAGACGGTTCCTACAATGAGCAGTTCTTC.

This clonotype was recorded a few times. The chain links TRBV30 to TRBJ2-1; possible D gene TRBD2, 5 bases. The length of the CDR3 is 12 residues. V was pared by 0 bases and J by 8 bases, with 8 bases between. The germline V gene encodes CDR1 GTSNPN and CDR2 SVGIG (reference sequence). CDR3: CAWSVPADEQFF. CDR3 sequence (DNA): TGTGCCTGGAGTGTACCAGCGGATGAGCAGTTCTTC.

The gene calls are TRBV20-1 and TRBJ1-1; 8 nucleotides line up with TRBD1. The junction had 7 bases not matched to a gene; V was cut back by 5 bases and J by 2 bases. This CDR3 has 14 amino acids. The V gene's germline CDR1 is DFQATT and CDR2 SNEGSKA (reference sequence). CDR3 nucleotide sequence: TGCAGTGCTGGAAAAGGGACAGGTAACACTGAAGCTTTCTTT. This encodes CSAGKGTGNTEAFF.

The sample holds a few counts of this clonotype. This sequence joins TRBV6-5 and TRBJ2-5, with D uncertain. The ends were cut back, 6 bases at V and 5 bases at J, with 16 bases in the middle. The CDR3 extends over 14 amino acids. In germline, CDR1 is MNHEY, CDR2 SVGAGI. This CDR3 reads CASRPIARRETQYF. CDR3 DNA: TGTGCCAGCAGACCGATAGCCCGCAGGGAGACCCAGTACTTC.

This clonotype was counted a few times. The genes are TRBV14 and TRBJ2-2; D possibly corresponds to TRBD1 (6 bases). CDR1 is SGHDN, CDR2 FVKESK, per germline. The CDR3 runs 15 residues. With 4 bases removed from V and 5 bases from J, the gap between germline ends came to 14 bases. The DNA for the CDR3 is TGTGCCAGCAGCCCGCGCAGGGGCTGGACCGGGGAGCTGTTTTTT. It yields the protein CASSPRRGWTGELFF.

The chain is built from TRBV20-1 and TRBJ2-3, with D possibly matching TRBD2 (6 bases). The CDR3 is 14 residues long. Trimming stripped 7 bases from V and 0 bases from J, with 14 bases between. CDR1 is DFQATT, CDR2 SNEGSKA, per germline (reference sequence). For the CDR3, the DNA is TGCAGTGTCTCGGGAGAAGGAAGCACAGATACGCAGTATTTT. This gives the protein CSVSGEGSTDTQYF.

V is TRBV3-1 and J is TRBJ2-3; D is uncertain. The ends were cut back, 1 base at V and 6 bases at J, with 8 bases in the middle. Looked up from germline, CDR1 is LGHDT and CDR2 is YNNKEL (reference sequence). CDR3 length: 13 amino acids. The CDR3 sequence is CASSQVVRDTQYF. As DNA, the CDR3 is TGTGCCAGCAGCCAAGTAGTACGGGATACGCAGTATTTT.

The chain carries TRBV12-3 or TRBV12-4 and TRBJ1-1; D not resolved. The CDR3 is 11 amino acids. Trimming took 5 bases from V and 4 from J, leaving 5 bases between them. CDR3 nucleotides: TGTGCCAGCAGTCAAAGCACTGAAGCTTTCTTT. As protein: CASSQSTEAFF.

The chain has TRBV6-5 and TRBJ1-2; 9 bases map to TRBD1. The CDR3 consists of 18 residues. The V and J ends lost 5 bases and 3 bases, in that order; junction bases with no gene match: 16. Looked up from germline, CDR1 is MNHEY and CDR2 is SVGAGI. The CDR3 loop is CASSASRDRASPDYGYTF. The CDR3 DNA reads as TGTGCCAGCAGTGCAAGCCGGGACAGGGCCTCCCCTGACTATGGCTACACCTTC.

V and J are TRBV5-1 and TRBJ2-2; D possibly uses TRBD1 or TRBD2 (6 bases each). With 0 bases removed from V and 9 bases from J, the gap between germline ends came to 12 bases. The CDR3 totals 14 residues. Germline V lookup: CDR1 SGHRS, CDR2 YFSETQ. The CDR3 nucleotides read TGCGCCAGCAGCTTGGTTACAGGGAGGCGGGAGCTGTTTTTT. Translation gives CASSLVTGRRELFF. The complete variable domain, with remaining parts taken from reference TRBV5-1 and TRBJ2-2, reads KAGVTQTPRYLIKTRGQQVTLSCSPISGHRSVSWYQQTPGQGLQFLFEYFSETQRNKGNFPGRFSGRQFSNSRSEMNVSTLELGDSALYLCASSLVTGRRELFFGEGSRLTVL.

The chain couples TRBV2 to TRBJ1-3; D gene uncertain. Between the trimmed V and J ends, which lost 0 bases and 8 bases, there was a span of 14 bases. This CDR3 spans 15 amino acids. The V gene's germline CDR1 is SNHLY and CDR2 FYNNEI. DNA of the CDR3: TGTGCCAGCAGTGAAGCCAAGTCCTGGATGGACACCATATATTTT. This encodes CASSEAKSWMDTIYF.

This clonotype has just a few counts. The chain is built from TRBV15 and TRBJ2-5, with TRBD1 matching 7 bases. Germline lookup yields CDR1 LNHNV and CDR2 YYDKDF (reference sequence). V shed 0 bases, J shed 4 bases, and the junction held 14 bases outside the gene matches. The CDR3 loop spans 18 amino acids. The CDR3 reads CATSRDQTGILSRETQYF. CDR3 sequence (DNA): TGTGCCACCAGCAGAGACCAGACAGGGATACTTTCCAGAGAGACCCAGTACTTC.

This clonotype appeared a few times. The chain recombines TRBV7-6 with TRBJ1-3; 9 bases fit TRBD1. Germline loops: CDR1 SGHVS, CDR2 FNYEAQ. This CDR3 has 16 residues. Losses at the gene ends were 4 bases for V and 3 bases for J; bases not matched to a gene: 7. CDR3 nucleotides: TGTGCCAGCAGCTCCCCCGGGACAGGGTATGGAAACACCATATATTTT. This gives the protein CASSSPGTGYGNTIYF.

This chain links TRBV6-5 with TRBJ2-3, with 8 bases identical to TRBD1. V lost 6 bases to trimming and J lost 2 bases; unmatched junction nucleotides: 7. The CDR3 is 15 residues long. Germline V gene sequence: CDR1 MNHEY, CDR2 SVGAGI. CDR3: CASRSRDRNTDTQYF. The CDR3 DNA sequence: TGTGCCAGCAGGTCCCGGGACAGGAACACAGATACGCAGTATTTT.

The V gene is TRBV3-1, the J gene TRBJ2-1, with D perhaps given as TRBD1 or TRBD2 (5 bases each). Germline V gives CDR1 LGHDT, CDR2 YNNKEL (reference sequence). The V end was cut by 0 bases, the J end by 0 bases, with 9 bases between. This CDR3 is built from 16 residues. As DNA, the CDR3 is TGTGCCAGCAGCCAAGATGCAGGGAGCTCCTACAATGAGCAGTTCTTC. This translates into CASSQDAGSSYNEQFF.

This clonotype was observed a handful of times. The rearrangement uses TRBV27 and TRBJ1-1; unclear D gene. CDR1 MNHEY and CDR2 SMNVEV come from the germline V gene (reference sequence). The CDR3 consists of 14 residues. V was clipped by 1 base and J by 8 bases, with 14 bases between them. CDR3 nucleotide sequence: TGTGCCAGCAGTTTATTTGCGGAACCCAACGAAGCTTTCTTT. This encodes CASSLFAEPNEAFF.

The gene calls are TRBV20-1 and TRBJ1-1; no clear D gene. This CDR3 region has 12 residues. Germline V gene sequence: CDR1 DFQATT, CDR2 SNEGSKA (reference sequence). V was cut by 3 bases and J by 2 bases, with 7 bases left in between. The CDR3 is CSASNGNTEAFF. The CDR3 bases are TGCAGTGCTAGTAACGGCAACACTGAAGCTTTCTTT.

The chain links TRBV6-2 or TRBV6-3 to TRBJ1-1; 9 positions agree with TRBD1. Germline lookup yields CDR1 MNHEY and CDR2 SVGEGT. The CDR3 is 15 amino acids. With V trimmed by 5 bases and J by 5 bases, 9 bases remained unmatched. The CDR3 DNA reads TGTGCCAGCAGTGCCCAGAGGGGACAGGGTACTGAAGCTTTCTTT. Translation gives CASSAQRGQGTEAFF.

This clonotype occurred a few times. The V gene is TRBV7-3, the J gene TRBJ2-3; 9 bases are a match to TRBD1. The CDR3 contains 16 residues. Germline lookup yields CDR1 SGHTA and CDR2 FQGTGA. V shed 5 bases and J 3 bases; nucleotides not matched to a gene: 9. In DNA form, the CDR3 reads TGTGCCAGCAGCCTTGCCCCGGGACAGGGTACAGATACGCAGTATTTT. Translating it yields CASSLAPGQGTDTQYF.

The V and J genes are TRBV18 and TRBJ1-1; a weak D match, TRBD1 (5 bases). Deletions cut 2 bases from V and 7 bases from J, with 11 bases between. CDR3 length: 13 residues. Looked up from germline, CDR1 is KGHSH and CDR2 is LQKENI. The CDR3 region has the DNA TGTGCCAGCTCACCAAGTAGGAGGGGTGAAGCTTTCTTT. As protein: CASSPSRRGEAFF.

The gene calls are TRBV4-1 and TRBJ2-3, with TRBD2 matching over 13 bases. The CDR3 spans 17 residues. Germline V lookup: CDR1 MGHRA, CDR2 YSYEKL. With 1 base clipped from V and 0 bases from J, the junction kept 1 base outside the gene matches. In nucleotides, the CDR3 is TGCGCCAGCAGCCAAGGGACTAGCGGGGGAAGCACAGATACGCAGTATTTT. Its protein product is CASSQGTSGGSTDTQYF.

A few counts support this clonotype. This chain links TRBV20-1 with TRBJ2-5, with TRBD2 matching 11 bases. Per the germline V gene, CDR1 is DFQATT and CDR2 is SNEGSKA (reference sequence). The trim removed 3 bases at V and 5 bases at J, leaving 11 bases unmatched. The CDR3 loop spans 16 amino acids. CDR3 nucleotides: TGCAGTGCTAGCCGCTCTACTAGCGGGGGCAGGGAGACCCAGTACTTC. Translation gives CSASRSTSGGRETQYF.

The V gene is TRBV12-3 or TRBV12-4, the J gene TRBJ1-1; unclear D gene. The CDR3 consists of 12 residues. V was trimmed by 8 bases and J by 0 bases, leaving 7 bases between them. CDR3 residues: CASSVLNTEAFF. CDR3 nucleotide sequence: TGTGCCAGCTCGGTTCTGAACACTGAAGCTTTCTTT.